This T cell receptor beta chain was captured in a study of OX40 agonist ivuxolimab in advanced cancers. Profiling relied on immunoSEQ multiplex PCR, and the TCRdb table lists in-frame clones only, not all of them. The data show 10,000 or so clones, 65% to 75% seen once. Germline assignment: CDR1 MRHNA and CDR2 SNTAGT. The CDR3 is 13 amino acids. About this clone: One end of the junction does not line up with germline, which may come from a read error. Other DNA sequences in this specimen translate into the identical CDR3.

The starting material was CD4+ or CD8+ T cells sorted from blood, obtained in a trial of the OX40 agonist ivuxolimab. The rearrangement joins TRBV6-4 to TRBJ1-2; D is uncertain. The clonotype originates from an adult with an advanced solid tumor such as melanoma, head and neck, liver or kidney cancer. For the CDR3, the DNA is TGTGCCAGCAGTGACTCGGAGGGCAAGGGCTACACCTTT. It is translated as CASSDSEGKGYTF.